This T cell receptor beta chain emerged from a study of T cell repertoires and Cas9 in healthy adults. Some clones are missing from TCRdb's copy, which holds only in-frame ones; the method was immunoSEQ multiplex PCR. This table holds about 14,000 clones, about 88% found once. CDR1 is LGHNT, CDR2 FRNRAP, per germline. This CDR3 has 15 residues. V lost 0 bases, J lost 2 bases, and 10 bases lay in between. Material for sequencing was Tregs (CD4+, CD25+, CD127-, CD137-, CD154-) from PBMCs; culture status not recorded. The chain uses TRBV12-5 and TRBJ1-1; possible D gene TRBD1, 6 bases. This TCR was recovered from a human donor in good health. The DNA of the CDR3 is TGTGCTAGTGGTTTGGTAAGGGGGATTAACACTGAAGCTTTCTTT. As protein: CASGLVRGINTEAFF.